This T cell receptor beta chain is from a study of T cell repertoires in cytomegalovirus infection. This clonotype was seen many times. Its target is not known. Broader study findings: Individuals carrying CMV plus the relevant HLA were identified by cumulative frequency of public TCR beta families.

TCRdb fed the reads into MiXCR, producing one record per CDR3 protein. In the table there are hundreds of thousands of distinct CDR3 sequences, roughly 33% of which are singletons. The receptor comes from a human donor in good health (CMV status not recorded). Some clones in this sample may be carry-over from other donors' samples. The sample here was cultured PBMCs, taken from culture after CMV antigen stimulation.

The CDR3: CASSARTGLYGYTF. The CDR3 coding sequence is TGTGCCAGCAGCGCCCGGACAGGATTATATGGCTACACCTTC. The chain links TRBV7-2 to TRBJ1-2; 7 bases line up with TRBD1. Trimming took 5 bases from V and 5 from J; bases not matched to a gene: 8. The V gene's germline CDR1 is SGHTA and CDR2 FQGNSA. The CDR3 is made up of 14 amino acids.